Below are 25 T cell receptor beta chains sequenced from a single sample in a study of control samples from healthy donors and cancer patients. TCRdb keeps only in-frame clones here, not all; method: immunoSEQ multiplex PCR. Of around 97,000 clones detected, 75% to 90% appear once; the ten largest clones hold approximately 19%. Source material: PBMCs. The origin of the receptors is a man in his sixties with lung cancer.

The chain carries TRBV7-2 and TRBJ2-7; D possibly corresponds to TRBD2 (5 bases). This CDR3 is built from 14 residues. Trimming removed 1 base at V and 3 bases at J, with 10 bases between. Germline values: CDR1 SGHTA, CDR2 FQGNSA. CDR3 coding DNA: TGTGCCAGCAGCTTAGTGAGCAGCGGCTACGAGCAGTACGTC. Its protein is CASSLVSSGYEQYV.

The chain links TRBV5-1 to TRBJ1-1; D unclear. The CDR3 contains 13 residues. V shed 7 bases and J shed 0 bases, with 10 bases lying between them. Germline CDR1 reads SGHRS; CDR2 reads YFSETQ. The CDR3 sequence is CASQSDLNTEAFF. CDR3 nucleotide sequence: TGCGCCAGCCAATCAGATTTGAACACTGAAGCTTTCTTT.

This clone was seen a single time. V usage is TRBV30 and J usage is TRBJ2-6; 7 nucleotides line up with TRBD1. The CDR3 spans 15 residues. CDR1 is GTSNPN and CDR2 is SVGIG in the germline V gene (reference sequence). Trimming at V came to 4 bases and at J to 0 bases, leaving 3 bases not matched to a gene. CDR3 amino acids: CAWTRTGSGANVLTF. DNA for the CDR3: TGTGCCTGGACCCGGACAGGCTCTGGGGCCAACGTCCTGACTTTC.

This chain links TRBV3-1 (or the pseudogene TRBV3-2) with TRBJ2-6; 10 nucleotides align to TRBD1. In germline, CDR1 is LGHDT, CDR2 YNNKEL (reference sequence). The CDR3 runs 17 residues. The V and J ends lost 6 bases and 2 bases, in that order; junction bases with no gene match: 7. The CDR3: CASRGGQGETGANVLTF. The DNA of the CDR3 is TGTGCCAGCAGGGGCGGACAGGGGGAGACTGGGGCCAACGTCCTGACTTTC.

The V call is TRBV5-4, the J call TRBJ2-5, with 10 bases aligning to TRBD1. The CDR3 has 17 residues. The trim removed 0 bases at V and 2 bases at J, leaving 7 bases unmatched. Germline assignment: CDR1 SGHNT and CDR2 YYREEE (reference sequence). CDR3 region: CASSLGGGQGVQETQYF. The DNA for the CDR3 is TGTGCCAGCAGCTTGGGGGGCGGACAGGGGGTACAAGAGACCCAGTACTTC.

The chain links TRBV30 to TRBJ1-4, with 11 bases aligning to TRBD1. The CDR3 is 14 residues long. The ends lost 3 bases at V and 7 bases at J; junction bases unmatched: 4. CDR1 is GTSNPN and CDR2 is SVGIG in the germline V gene (reference sequence). This CDR3 is CAWRDRGRSEKLFF. CDR3 nucleotides: TGTGCCTGGAGGGACAGGGGGCGCAGTGAAAAACTGTTTTTT.

J is TRBJ2-5 and V is TRBV4-1; 8 nucleotides agree with TRBD2. Unmatched junction bases numbered 6, after V lost 1 base and J lost 2 bases. The germline V gene encodes CDR1 MGHRA and CDR2 YSYEKL. This CDR3 comprises 16 residues. The CDR3 region has the DNA TGCGCCAGCAGCCAAGCACTCGCGGGGGGACAAGAGACCCAGTACTTC. This encodes CASSQALAGGQETQYF.

CDR3 coding DNA: TGTGCCAGCAGCTTGGACAGGCTGAGAGAAGCTTTCTTT. The encoded protein is CASSLDRLREAFF. The chain is built from TRBV7-8 and TRBJ1-1; 7 nucleotides agree with TRBD1. Germline CDR1 and CDR2: SGHVS and FQNEAQ. Losses at the gene ends were 3 bases for V and 8 bases for J; bases not matched to a gene: 6. The CDR3 is 13 amino acids.

This clone is a singleton in its sample. A read error may produce the germline difference seen at one junction end. This sequence joins TRBV7-3 and TRBJ2-2; D uncertain. CDR3 length: 14 residues. CDR1 and CDR2 (germline): SGHTA, FQGTGA. The CDR3 bases are TGTGCCAGCAGATTAACCACAAACACCGGGGAGCTGTTTTTT. This translates into CASRLTTNTGELFF. Supplemented by reference TRBV7-3 and TRBJ2-2, the full variable domain reads GAGVSQTPSNKVTEKGKYVELRCDPISGHTALYWYRQSLGQGPEFLIYFQGTGAADDSGLPNDRFFAVRPEGSVSTLKIQRTERGDSAVYLCASRLTTNTGELFFGEGSRLTVL.

J is TRBJ2-2 and V is TRBV2; 7 bases map to TRBD1. The J segment lost 6 bases and the V segment lost 6 bases, leaving 4 bases of the junction unmatched. This CDR3 contains 13 residues. Germline CDR1 is SNHLY and CDR2 is FYNNEI. DNA for the CDR3: TGTGCCAGCAGGCGAACAGGGGCCGGGGAGCTGTTTTTT. Amino acids: CASRRTGAGELFF. Full variable domain (remainder filled in from reference TRBV2 and TRBJ2-2): EPEVTQTPSHQVTQMGQEVILRCVPISNHLYFYWYRQILGQKVEFLVSFYNNEISEKSEIFDDQFSVERPDGSNFTLKIRSTKLEDSAMYFCASRRTGAGELFFGEGSRLTVL.

The V call is TRBV7-2, the J call TRBJ2-1; the D call may be TRBD1 or TRBD2 (6 bases each). V was cut by 0 bases and J by 8 bases, with 11 bases left in between. The CDR3 has 14 residues. CDR1 and CDR2 (germline): SGHTA, FQGNSA. The CDR3 sequence is CASSLAGGGHEQFF. CDR3 nucleotide sequence: TGTGCCAGCAGCTTAGCGGGGGGCGGCCATGAGCAGTTCTTC.

This chain links TRBV5-4 with TRBJ1-4; D remains ambiguous. Germline V gene data show CDR1 as SGHNT and CDR2 as YYREEE (reference sequence). CDR3 length: 12 residues. V gave up 4 bases and J gave up 12 bases, with 13 bases separating them. CDR3 loop: CASSTNNEELFF. CDR3 coding DNA: TGTGCCAGCAGCACCAACAACGAAGAACTGTTTTTT.

The V and J genes are TRBV6-5 and TRBJ2-2; D gene unclear. Between the trimmed V and J ends, which lost 10 bases and 1 base, there was a span of 16 bases. The CDR3 extends over 15 amino acids. The germline CDR1 and CDR2 sequences are MNHEY and SVGAGI. For the CDR3, the DNA is TGTGCCACCAAAGAATGGGCTGGGAACACCGGGGAGCTGTTTTTT. It encodes CATKEWAGNTGELFF.

The gene calls are TRBV24-1 and TRBJ2-1; D perhaps matches TRBD2 (7 bases). This CDR3 has 15 residues. Germline V gene sequence: CDR1 KGHDR, CDR2 SFDVKD. The ends were cut back, 6 bases at V and 0 bases at J, with 11 bases in the middle. This chain's CDR3 is CATSQRGGSYNEQFF. For the CDR3, the DNA is TGTGCCACCAGTCAGAGGGGGGGCTCCTACAATGAGCAGTTCTTC.

The chain couples TRBV30 to TRBJ1-5; D is perhaps TRBD1 (5 bases). Germline V CDR1 and CDR2: GTSNPN, SVGIG (reference sequence). The length of the CDR3 is 14 residues. The V gene lost 4 bases and the J gene lost 4 bases, with 14 bases spanning the gap. CDR3 bases: TGTGCCTGGACAAGGGGTGGGGTAAATCAGCCCCAGCATTTT. Its protein is CAWTRGGVNQPQHF.

The chain combines TRBV5-4 with TRBJ1-3; no clear D gene. The CDR3 loop spans 17 amino acids. Trimming took 0 bases from V and 0 from J, leaving 13 bases between them. Germline CDR1 and CDR2: SGHNT and YYREEE (reference sequence). The CDR3 spells CASSLDGFGTSGNTIYF. Here the CDR3 DNA reads TGTGCCAGCAGCTTGGATGGTTTTGGCACCTCTGGAAACACCATATATTTT.

This chain joins TRBV25-1 and TRBJ1-2; no reliable D call. The CDR3 spans 11 residues. Trimming stripped 3 bases from V and 3 bases from J, with 2 bases between. In germline, CDR1 is MGHDK, CDR2 SYGVNS. CDR3 residues: CASSEYYGYTF. The CDR3 bases are TGTGCCAGCAGTGAGTACTATGGCTACACCTTC.

The J gene is TRBJ1-2, the V gene TRBV19, with TRBD1 as a possible D gene (5 bases). Trimming left V 3 bases short and J 2 bases short, with 16 bases between. The CDR3 spans 16 residues. Germline assignment: CDR1 LNHDA and CDR2 SQIVND (reference sequence). The chain's CDR3 is CASSISGDLENYGYTF. The CDR3 DNA is TGTGCCAGTAGTATTTCTGGGGACCTGGAGAACTATGGCTACACCTTC.

This clone occurred once. The CDR3 here is CASSPSYEQYV. The DNA of the CDR3 is TGTGCCAGCAGCCCCTCCTACGAGCAGTACGTC. The chain joins TRBV14 to TRBJ2-7; D call uncertain. The V gene lost 4 bases and the J gene lost 0 bases, with 1 base spanning the gap. Germline V lookup: CDR1 SGHDN, CDR2 FVKESK. CDR3 length: 11 residues.

This chain links TRBV7-9 with TRBJ1-5; D perhaps matches TRBD1 (5 bases). The CDR3 contains 15 residues. In germline, CDR1 is SEHNR, CDR2 FQNEAQ (reference sequence). Trimming took off 5 bases at V and 1 base at J, with 12 bases between the two ends. The CDR3 here is CASSRVGGSNQPQHF. CDR3 nucleotides: TGTGCCAGCAGCCGGGTGGGGGGAAGCAATCAGCCCCAGCATTTT.

The genes are TRBV2 and TRBJ2-2, with 11 bases fitting TRBD2. V was clipped by 1 base and J by 3 bases; unmatched bases: 4. This CDR3 has 17 residues. Germline CDR1 is SNHLY and CDR2 is FYNNEI. CDR3 nucleotide sequence: TGTGCCAGCAGTGAAGGAGGGACTAGCGGTTACACCGGGGAGCTGTTTTTT. This gives the protein CASSEGGTSGYTGELFF.

The CDR3 coding sequence is TGCGCCAGCAGCGCGACTCGTGGGGAGCTGTTTTTT. This codes for CASSATRGELFF. V is TRBV10-2 and J is TRBJ2-2; D gene ambiguous. There are 12 residues in the CDR3. V lost 6 bases to trimming and J lost 8 bases, with 10 bases between them. From germline, CDR1 is WSHSY and CDR2 SAAADI.

V and J are TRBV30 and TRBJ1-2, with a weak D call TRBD1 (5 bases). The CDR3 totals 11 residues. CDR1 and CDR2 from the germline V gene are GTSNPN and SVGIG (reference sequence). V lost 2 bases and J 5 bases, leaving 6 bases between the germline ends. The CDR3 is CAWSRGYGYTF. DNA for the CDR3: TGTGCCTGGAGTAGGGGTTATGGCTACACCTTC.

The chain links TRBV14 to TRBJ2-7, with 8 bases that match TRBD1. Germline loops: CDR1 SGHDN, CDR2 FVKESK. The CDR3 extends over 18 amino acids. The ends lost 0 bases at V and 2 bases at J; junction bases unmatched: 12. CDR3 in amino acids: CASSQEPLWTGRPYEQYV. The CDR3 DNA sequence: TGTGCCAGCAGCCAAGAGCCTCTGTGGACAGGGAGGCCCTACGAGCAGTACGTC.

J is TRBJ2-2 and V is TRBV24-1; 11 bases are a match to TRBD1. This CDR3 spans 17 amino acids. Per the germline V gene, CDR1 is KGHDR and CDR2 is SFDVKD. V shed 3 bases, J shed 7 bases, and the junction held 9 bases outside the gene matches. In DNA form, the CDR3 reads TGTGCCACCAGTGATCACGTAGGACAGGGGGCCCACGGGGAGCTGTTTTTT. Protein product: CATSDHVGQGAHGELFF.